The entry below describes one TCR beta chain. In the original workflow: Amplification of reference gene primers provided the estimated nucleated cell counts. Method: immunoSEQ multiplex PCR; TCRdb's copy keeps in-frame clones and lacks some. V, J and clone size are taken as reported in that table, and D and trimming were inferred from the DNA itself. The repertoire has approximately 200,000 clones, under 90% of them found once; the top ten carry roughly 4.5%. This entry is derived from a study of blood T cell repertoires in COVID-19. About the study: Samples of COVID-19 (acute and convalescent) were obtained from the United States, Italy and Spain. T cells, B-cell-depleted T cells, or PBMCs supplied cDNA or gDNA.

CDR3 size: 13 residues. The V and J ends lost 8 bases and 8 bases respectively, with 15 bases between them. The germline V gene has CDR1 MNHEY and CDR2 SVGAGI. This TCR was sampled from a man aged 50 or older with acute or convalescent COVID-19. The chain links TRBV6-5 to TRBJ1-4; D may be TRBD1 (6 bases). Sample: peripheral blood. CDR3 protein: CASHPTRGEKLFF. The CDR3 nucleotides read TGTGCCAGCCACCCAACCAGGGGCGAAAAACTGTTTTTT.